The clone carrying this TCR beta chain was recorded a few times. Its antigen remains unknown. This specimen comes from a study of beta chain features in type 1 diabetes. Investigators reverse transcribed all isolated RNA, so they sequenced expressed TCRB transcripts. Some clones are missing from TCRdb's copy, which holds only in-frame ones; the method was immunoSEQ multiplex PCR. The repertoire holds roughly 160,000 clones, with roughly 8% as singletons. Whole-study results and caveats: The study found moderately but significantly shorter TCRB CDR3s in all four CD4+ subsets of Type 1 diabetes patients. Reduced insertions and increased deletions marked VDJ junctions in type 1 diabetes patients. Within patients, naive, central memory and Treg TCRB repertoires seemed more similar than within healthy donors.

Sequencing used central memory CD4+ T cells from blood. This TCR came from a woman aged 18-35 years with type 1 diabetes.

The CDR3: CASSGSRRADTQYF. The CDR3 DNA reads TGTGCCAGCAGTGGGTCCCGGCGGGCAGATACGCAGTATTTT. V usage is TRBV6-6 and J usage is TRBJ2-3, with a possible D match to TRBD2 (5 bases). Per germline, CDR1 MNHNY and CDR2 SVGAGI (reference sequence). V dropped 5 bases and J dropped 4 bases, with 13 bases sitting between them. The CDR3 runs 14 residues.